The clone carrying this T cell receptor (beta chain) has ten or more counts. No antigen is known for it. This specimen belongs to a study of post-analysis software for immune sequencing data. Study details: Patients with relapsing-remitting, secondary progressive and progressive-relapsing multiple sclerosis courses were all represented.

Unique molecular identifiers were present in the TCR beta cDNA libraries. TCRdb re-called the PCR reads with MiXCR, one entry per CDR3 protein. The data show 550,000 to 700,000 distinct CDR3 sequences, with 44% seen just once and 1.5% to 2% held by the top ten. CDR1 is ENHRY and CDR2 is SYGVKD in the germline V gene. The CDR3 runs to 15 residues. V was pared by 3 bases and J by 1 base, with 13 bases between. Overall study results and limits: A handful of TRBV segments appeared more often in patients than in controls, and TRBV5-6, TRBV5-1 and TRBV20-1 were among these. Pronounced co-clustering by F measure was evident among identically batched samples. Controls' normalized Chao1 diversity significantly exceeded that of multiple sclerosis patients.

The V call is TRBV10-3, the J call TRBJ2-7; D might be TRBD2 (5 bases). The sequenced material came from blood. The sequence derives from a girl between 10 and 17 years old with multiple sclerosis. The CDR3 bases are TGTGCCATCAGTGACGACTCTACTAGTTCCTACGAGCAGTACTTC. It translates to CAISDDSTSSYEQYF.